A selection of T cell receptor beta chains follows, all from one sample in a study of OX40 agonist ivuxolimab in advanced cancers. Sequencing was performed with immunoSEQ multiplex PCR; in TCRdb, only in-frame clones are kept and a portion is missing. This sample has over 150,000 clones; around 94% occur once, and the top ten carry under 0.4%. The source was CD4+ or CD8+ T cells sorted from blood, collected in a trial of the OX40 agonist ivuxolimab. The receptors derive from an adult with an advanced solid tumor such as melanoma, head and neck, liver or kidney cancer. The CDR3 runs from the conserved cysteine through the conserved F or W. The order of the fields is J gene, clone size, D gene, V gene, CDR3 protein, CDR3 DNA. A D gene is named only where the DNA matches it firmly. For some rows the clone size is stated as once, few or many, or as a class when expanded; others skip it.

>TRBJ2-1|.|.|TRBV5-1
CASSDQTGGWYNEQFF
TGCGCCAGCAGCGACCAGACGGGGGGCTGGTACAATGAGCAGTTCTTC
>TRBJ2-7|.|TRBD2|TRBV30
CAWSFGLAGVFYEQYF
TGTGCCTGGAGTTTCGGACTAGCGGGAGTATTTTACGAGCAGTACTTC
>TRBJ2-5|.|TRBD1|TRBV5-1
CASSLEGTGLQYF
TGCGCCAGCAGCTTGGAGGGGACAGGGCTCCAGTACTTC
>TRBJ1-1|.|TRBD1|TRBV11-3
CASSLVDRGREAFF
TGTGCCAGCAGCTTAGTGGACAGGGGGCGTGAAGCTTTCTTT
>TRBJ2-1|.|.|TRBV6-1
CASSEAFAQGGEQFF
TGTGCCAGCAGTGAAGCGTTCGCCCAAGGGGGTGAGCAGTTCTTC
>TRBJ2-5|.|.|TRBV5-1
CASSATTQETQYF
TGCGCCAGCAGCGCGACAACCCAAGAGACCCAGTACTTC
>TRBJ2-7|.|TRBD1|TRBV5-4
CAIATGASYEQYF
TGTGCCATCGCGACAGGGGCATCCTACGAGCAGTACTTC
>TRBJ1-2|few|.|TRBV7-9
CASSFGGTHYGYTF
TGTGCCAGCAGCTTCGGAGGGACTCACTATGGCTACACCTTC
>TRBJ1-1|.|.|TRBV6-5
CASSYTAVETEAFF
TGTGCCAGCAGTTACACGGCAGTTGAGACTGAAGCTTTCTTT
>TRBJ1-5|.|.|TRBV27
CASTPSGGQPQNF
TGTGCCAGCACCCCTTCGGGGGGCCAGCCCCAGAATTTT
>TRBJ1-1|.|TRBD1|TRBV6-5
CASRDRGHTEAFF
TGTGCCAGCAGGGACAGGGGACACACTGAAGCTTTCTTT
>TRBJ1-2|.|.|TRBV11-1
CASSPPVGQGDNYGYTF
TGTGCCAGCAGCCCCCCAGTCGGTCAGGGCGATAACTATGGCTACACCTTC
>TRBJ1-3|.|.|TRBV5-1
CASSPGTVSGNTIYF
TGCGCCAGCAGCCCTGGGACGGTCTCTGGAAACACCATATATTTT
>TRBJ2-1|.|TRBD1|TRBV28
CASSAFPGTGGGDEQFF
TGTGCCAGCAGTGCCTTCCCCGGGACAGGGGGCGGAGATGAGCAGTTCTTC
>TRBJ1-1|.|.|TRBV6-6
CASTYRVMNTEAFF
TGTGCCAGCACCTATCGCGTTATGAACACTGAAGCTTTCTTT
>TRBJ1-2|.|.|TRBV19
CASGYGGDYGYTF
TGTGCCAGTGGGTATGGAGGAGACTATGGCTACACCTTC
>TRBJ1-2|.|.|TRBV5-6
CASSLVGQYGSYGYTF
TGTGCCAGCAGCTTGGTAGGACAGTACGGATCCTATGGCTACACCTTC
>TRBJ2-3|.|.|TRBV25-1
CASSDGGLEADTQYF
TGTGCCAGCAGTGATGGGGGCCTGGAAGCAGATACGCAGTATTTT
>TRBJ1-2|.|TRBD1|TRBV9
CASSAPYGTANYGYTF
TGTGCCAGCAGCGCCCCGTACGGGACAGCTAACTATGGCTACACCTTC
>TRBJ2-7|.|.|TRBV5-6
CASSLRYEQYF
TGTGCCAGCAGCTTGAGGTACGAGCAGTACTTC
>TRBJ1-1|once|.|TRBV7-2
CASSSPRGNTEAFF
TGTGCCAGCAGCTCCCCCCGAGGGAACACTGAAGCTTTCTTT
>TRBJ1-6|.|.|TRBV30
CAWSPPPGTAYSPLHF
TGTGCCTGGAGTCCCCCTCCCGGGACGGCTTATTCACCCCTCCACTTT
>TRBJ2-1|.|TRBD2|TRBV5-1
CASSFGLAGGNEQFF
TGCGCCAGCAGCTTTGGACTAGCGGGGGGAAATGAGCAGTTCTTC
>TRBJ1-4|.|.|TRBV11-2
CASSLAAGDEKLFF
TGTGCCAGCAGCTTAGCGGCAGGGGATGAAAAACTGTTTTTT
>TRBJ1-6|once|.|TRBV5-6
CASSFQGGWSPLHF
TGTGCCAGCAGCTTTCAGGGTGGCTGGTCACCCCTCCACTTT
>TRBJ1-1|.|TRBD1|TRBV5-1
CASSFLSRGSPMNTEAFF
TGCGCCAGCAGCTTTCTAAGCAGGGGGTCCCCGATGAACACTGAAGCTTTCTTT
>TRBJ2-7|.|.|TRBV11-3
CASSSGSSYEQYF
TGTGCCAGCAGCTCAGGGTCCTCCTACGAGCAGTACTTC
>TRBJ2-1|few|.|TRBV9
CASSPRWATGGDEQFF
TGTGCCAGCAGCCCCCGGTGGGCCACAGGGGGGGATGAGCAGTTCTTC